Each of the 21 T cell receptor beta chains below was sequenced from the same sample in a study of cytomegalovirus exposure and HLA in healthy donors. PCR was performed using 60 Vbeta and 13 Jbeta primers. The protocol was immunoSEQ multiplex PCR, while the TCRdb copy is restricted to in-frame clones and leaves out a portion. The repertoire holds about 200,000 clones, with around 80% as singletons. Sequencing was performed on PBMCs. Receptors were obtained from a man younger than 40 in good health and CMV-seronegative.

In its sample, this clone was seen a few times. The chain joins TRBV18 to TRBJ1-4, with D uncertain. The CDR3 covers 14 residues. CDR1 and CDR2 (germline): KGHSH, LQKENI. V was trimmed by 6 bases and J by 2 bases, leaving 10 bases between them. The CDR3 loop is CASSPGSTNEKLFF. The CDR3, as DNA: TGTGCCAGCTCCCCAGGCTCGACTAATGAAAAACTGTTTTTT.

The CDR3 reads CASSYSLGVTYGYTF. DNA for the CDR3: TGTGCCAGCAGTTACTCCCTAGGGGTTACCTATGGCTACACCTTC. This chain links TRBV6-6 with TRBJ1-2, with D possibly being TRBD1 (5 bases). Trimming pared 0 bases from V and 4 bases from J, leaving 12 bases between. This CDR3 region has 15 residues. Germline CDR1 MNHNY, CDR2 SVGAGI (reference sequence).

The chain is built from TRBV19 and TRBJ1-2, with D unresolved. Per germline, CDR1 LNHDA and CDR2 SQIVND (reference sequence). V dropped 6 bases and J dropped 2 bases, with 7 bases sitting between them. The CDR3 contains 12 residues. The CDR3 bases are TGTGCCAGTAGCCCTACCAACTATGGCTACACCTTC. Its translation is CASSPTNYGYTF.

The chain combines TRBV5-1 with TRBJ1-1; 9 nucleotides agree with TRBD1. V was clipped by 4 bases and J by 4 bases; unmatched bases: 14. The CDR3 consists of 17 residues. CDR1 SGHRS and CDR2 YFSETQ come from the germline V gene. CDR3 DNA sequence: TGCGCCAGCAGCGACGACAGGGGGTTTCAGTTGGGCACTGAAGCTTTCTTT. This gives the protein CASSDDRGFQLGTEAFF.

The chain uses TRBV28 and TRBJ1-2; 8 bases line up with TRBD1. Per germline, CDR1 MDHEN and CDR2 SYDVKM. The CDR3 contains 15 residues. The V segment lost 5 bases and the J segment 4 bases; nucleotides outside the gene matches: 9. This CDR3 reads CASSPWDRQGYGYTF. For the CDR3, the DNA is TGTGCCAGCAGTCCCTGGGACAGGCAGGGCTATGGCTACACCTTC.

V usage is TRBV9 and J usage is TRBJ2-1; 10 bases agree with TRBD1. The germline V gene encodes CDR1 SGDLS and CDR2 YYNGEE. CDR3 length: 15 residues. J was trimmed by 7 bases and V by 4 bases; bases with no gene match: 8. This CDR3 is CASSPGQGFDNEQFF. The DNA for the CDR3 is TGTGCCAGCAGCCCGGGACAGGGGTTTGATAATGAGCAGTTCTTC.

The chain has TRBV5-1 and TRBJ2-7, with D tentatively TRBD1 (6 bases). The CDR3 loop spans 13 amino acids. Germline CDR1 SGHRS, CDR2 YFSETQ. The germline V and J ends were trimmed by 4 bases and 3 bases, with 11 bases remaining between them. This chain's CDR3 is CASSLRTDYEQYF. The CDR3 nucleotides read TGCGCCAGCAGCCTCCGGACAGACTACGAGCAGTACTTC.

The V and J genes are TRBV9 and TRBJ2-3, with 7 nucleotides matching TRBD2. This CDR3 is 15 amino acids long. CDR1 is SGDLS and CDR2 is YYNGEE in the germline V gene. With V trimmed by 4 bases and J by 0 bases, 5 bases remained unmatched. The CDR3, as DNA: TGTGCCAGCAGCCCGGGGGGAATTAGCACAGATACGCAGTATTTT. It translates to CASSPGGISTDTQYF.

This chain links TRBV9 with TRBJ2-3; D unresolved. Trimming left V 0 bases short and J 2 bases short, with 13 bases between. The germline V gene encodes CDR1 SGDLS and CDR2 YYNGEE. The CDR3 sequence is 16 residues long. The chain's CDR3 is CASSVATEGFTDTQYF. In DNA form, the CDR3 reads TGTGCCAGCAGCGTAGCTACAGAAGGCTTCACAGATACGCAGTATTTT. Complete variable domain (other parts from reference TRBV9 and TRBJ2-3): DSGVTQTPKHLITATGQRVTLRCSPRSGDLSVYWYQQSLDQGLQFLIQYYNGEERAKGNILERFSAQQFPDLHSELNLSSLELGDSALYFCASSVATEGFTDTQYFGPGTRLTVL.

For this clone: In the same sample, other DNA sequences code for this CDR3. The CDR3 DNA sequence: TGCGCCAGCAGCTTGGCCGGGACAGGGGGTACGGAGACCCAGTACTTC. It yields the protein CASSLAGTGGTETQYF. The chain recombines TRBV5-1 with TRBJ2-5; 11 bases are shared with TRBD1. Germline V gives CDR1 SGHRS, CDR2 YFSETQ. The trim removed 0 bases at V and 5 bases at J, leaving 6 bases unmatched. The CDR3 contains 16 residues.

The rearrangement joins TRBV7-2 to TRBJ1-2; 7 bases line up with TRBD1. The CDR3 contains 13 residues. Germline CDR1 and CDR2: SGHTA and FQGNSA. The ends lost 5 bases at V and 8 bases at J; junction bases unmatched: 8. This CDR3 is CASSRFRGLGYTF. The CDR3, as DNA: TGTGCCAGCAGCCGCTTTAGGGGGCTCGGCTACACCTTC.

Only one count was recorded for this clone. CDR3 in amino acids: CASSSGVQPQHF. The CDR3 bases are TGTGCCAGTAGTTCAGGGGTCCAGCCCCAGCATTTT. The chain carries TRBV19 and TRBJ1-5, with a possible D match to TRBD1 (6 bases). The CDR3 covers 12 residues. Per germline, CDR1 LNHDA and CDR2 SQIVND (reference sequence). V was clipped by 5 bases and J by 7 bases, with 9 bases between them.

This chain connects TRBV18 to TRBJ2-3, with TRBD2 matching 7 bases. The CDR3 covers 16 residues. With 2 bases clipped from V and 0 bases from J, the junction kept 5 bases outside the gene matches. Germline-derived CDR1 and CDR2 are KGHSH and LQKENI. CDR3 nucleotides: TGTGCCAGCTCACCAGGGCTGGGGGGGAGCACAGATACGCAGTATTTT. This codes for CASSPGLGGSTDTQYF.

In its sample, this clone was seen once. The chain has TRBV5-6 and TRBJ2-2, with D unresolved. V lost 1 base and J 4 bases, leaving 11 bases between the germline ends. Germline lookup yields CDR1 SGHDT and CDR2 YYEEEE. The CDR3 is made up of 15 amino acids. The CDR3 region has the DNA TGTGCCAGCAGCTTGTACCAGGCTCCCACCGGGGAGCTGTTTTTT. It is translated as CASSLYQAPTGELFF.

The rearrangement joins TRBV6-5 to TRBJ1-2, with 11 bases identical to TRBD1. The CDR3 length is 14 residues. The V gene end was trimmed by 2 bases and the J gene end by 8 bases; junction bases not matched to a gene: 4. Germline V CDR1 and CDR2: MNHEY, SVGAGI. CDR3 nucleotide sequence: TGTGCCAGCAGTTACGGACAGGGGGCATGGGGCTACACCTTC. As protein: CASSYGQGAWGYTF.

The J gene is TRBJ1-3, the V gene TRBV2; D is perhaps TRBD1 (5 bases). The V gene lost 3 bases and the J gene lost 2 bases, with 11 bases spanning the gap. Germline CDR1 reads SNHLY; CDR2 reads FYNNEI. The CDR3 extends over 15 amino acids. The CDR3 loop is CASSDGWGAGNTIYF. In DNA, the CDR3 is TGTGCCAGCAGTGATGGGTGGGGCGCTGGAAACACCATATATTTT.

The CDR3 sequence is CASRPTLNTEAFF. The CDR3 DNA follows: TGCGCCAGCAGACCTACGCTGAACACTGAAGCTTTCTTT. The chain links TRBV5-1 to TRBJ1-1; D unresolved. Trimming removed 5 bases from V and 0 bases from J, with 8 bases in between. The CDR3 totals 13 residues. Germline V gene lookup returns CDR1 SGHRS and CDR2 YFSETQ.

The chain employs TRBV5-5 and TRBJ1-6; tentative D call: TRBD1 (5 bases). The CDR3 spans 15 residues. Germline V gives CDR1 SGHKS, CDR2 YYEKEE (reference sequence). V lost 0 bases to trimming and J lost 9 bases, with 13 bases between them. CDR3 sequence: CASSLVQGVGSPLHF. DNA for the CDR3: TGTGCCAGCAGCTTGGTTCAGGGTGTCGGTTCACCCCTCCACTTT. Full variable domain (remainder filled in from reference TRBV5-5 and TRBJ1-6): DAGVTQSPTHLIKTRGQQVTLRCSPISGHKSVSWYQQVLGQGPQFIFQYYEKEERGRGNFPDRFSARQFPNYSSELNVNALLLGDSALYLCASSLVQGVGSPLHFGNGTRLTVT.

J is TRBJ2-5 and V is TRBV10-3; D perhaps matches TRBD1 (5 bases). Germline lookup yields CDR1 ENHRY and CDR2 SYGVKD. The V gene lost 8 bases and the J gene lost 2 bases, with 12 bases spanning the gap. CDR3 length equals 13 residues. The CDR3 region has the DNA TGTGCCATCGCGAGACAGCCACAAGAGACCCAGTACTTC. Its protein product is CAIARQPQETQYF.

The chain has TRBV14 and TRBJ2-1; possible D gene TRBD2, 5 bases. The V gene lost 4 bases and the J gene lost 10 bases, with 11 bases spanning the gap. Germline values: CDR1 SGHDN, CDR2 FVKESK. The CDR3 has 12 amino acids. The CDR3 sequence: CASSRESWEQFF. The CDR3 bases are TGTGCCAGCAGCCGGGAGAGCTGGGAGCAGTTCTTC.

The chain joins TRBV9 to TRBJ1-1, with TRBD1 identical over 9 bases. Germline V gene sequence: CDR1 SGDLS, CDR2 YYNGEE. The trim removed 3 bases at V and 2 bases at J, leaving 5 bases unmatched. The CDR3 consists of 15 residues. The CDR3: CASSAQDRGNTEAFF. The CDR3 DNA reads as TGTGCCAGCAGCGCCCAGGACAGGGGAAACACTGAAGCTTTCTTT.